The TCR beta chain described here comes from a study of blood T cells in healthy people across ages. Germline CDR1 reads SNHLY; CDR2 reads FYNNEI. The V gene lost 6 bases and the J gene lost 0 bases, with 11 bases spanning the gap. The CDR3 totals 14 residues. The authors ran a second PCR of 7 to 11 cycles using a sample-barcoded 5' primer and a J-beta primer mix. TCRdb analysed the 5' RACE reads with MiXCR anew, one entry per CDR3 protein. The table includes about 590,000 distinct CDR3 sequences, approximately 30% detected once. Broader study findings: Estimates of diversity drawn from one million T cells were considered underestimates. Donors of long life had a larger count of naive CD4+ cells and greater diversity than aged donors.

On this clonotype: Its antigen is not known.

The chain combines TRBV2 with TRBJ1-1, with D perhaps TRBD1 (6 bases). Sequenced: blood. The source is a woman older than 75 in good health. DNA for the CDR3: TGTGCCAGCAGCGCTGGACAGCTGAACACTGAAGCTTTCTTT. Residues: CASSAGQLNTEAFF.